These 13 T cell receptor beta chains originate from one sample sequenced in a study of low-dose radiotherapy and immunotherapy resistance in tumors (dated 2022 in TCRdb). Taken with the paper, the label for time point translates to: before trial treatment. For sequencing, an Illumina HiSeq 2500 was employed. Superscript III and a set of TRAV- and TRBV-specific primers were used to synthesize first-strand cDNA, so that both TCRalpha and TCRbeta chains were covered. An approximately 18-cycle PCR with Phusion amplified the TCRs, pairing a constant-region primer with the adapter that was attached to the V primers. Through fastp at Q25 and MiXCR, TCRdb rebuilt clones from the public reads, retaining in-frame beta chains. Each CDR3 protein appears once, grouped with its most common genes and DNA. The sample table contains tens of thousands of distinct CDR3 sequences; only one count was recorded for 15% to 20% of them. The ten largest clones take up 2.5% to 3.5% of the sample.

This specimen consisted of PBMCs, obtained before treatment. These receptors were collected from a male donor with prostate cancer.

This clonotype has a count of ten or more. The gene calls are TRBV4-1 and TRBJ2-1, with D possibly being TRBD2 (6 bases). This CDR3 has 16 residues. The V gene's germline CDR1 is MGHRA and CDR2 YSYEKL. Trimming stripped 11 bases from V and 0 bases from J, with 20 bases between. The CDR3: CASVLKRASSYNEQFF. The CDR3 DNA sequence: TGCGCCTCCGTCCTTAAGCGGGCGAGCTCCTACAATGAGCAGTTCTTC.

This clonotype has at least ten counts. The chain joins TRBV6-2 or TRBV6-3 to TRBJ1-1, with 7 bases aligning to TRBD1. The CDR3 is made up of 16 amino acids. The germline CDR1 and CDR2 sequences are MNHEY and SVGEGT. The ends lost 7 bases at V and 4 bases at J; junction bases unmatched: 15. The CDR3 DNA reads TGTGCCAGCACCCCATTAGGCAGGGGGGGGACCACTGAAGCTTTCTTT. Translated: CASTPLGRGGTTEAFF.

This clonotype was detected ten times or more. The chain joins TRBV3-1 to TRBJ2-7; 10 bases align to TRBD1. The trim removed 5 bases at V and 3 bases at J, leaving 19 bases unmatched. The germline CDR1 and CDR2 sequences are LGHDT and YNNKEL (reference sequence). CDR3 length: 19 residues. The CDR3 sequence is CASSSRSGQGSRGNYEQYF. DNA for the CDR3: TGTGCCAGCAGCTCAAGGTCGGGACAGGGGTCACGGGGGAACTACGAGCAGTACTTC.

This clonotype showed up many times. The rearrangement links TRBV12-3 or TRBV12-4 to TRBJ2-1; 7 bases map to TRBD2. CDR3 length: 15 amino acids. Trimming took 4 bases from V and 0 from J; bases not matched to a gene: 3. DNA for the CDR3: TGTGCCAGCAGTTGGGGGGGTAGCTCCTACAATGAGCAGTTCTTC. This sequence encodes CASSWGGSSYNEQFF.

This clonotype was detected ten times or more. The chain couples TRBV2 to TRBJ1-5; possible D gene TRBD1, 5 bases. CDR1 and CDR2 from the germline V gene are SNHLY and FYNNEI. This CDR3 region has 16 residues. Trimming stripped 6 bases from V and 0 bases from J, with 15 bases between. The chain's CDR3 is CASSLTREYSNQPQHF. The CDR3 DNA reads as TGTGCCAGCAGCCTAACCAGGGAATATAGCAATCAGCCCCAGCATTTT.

This clonotype was detected ten times or more. The rearrangement links TRBV7-8 to TRBJ2-1; 9 bases map to TRBD2. CDR1 and CDR2 (germline): SGHVS, FQNEAQ. V lost 5 bases, J lost 6 bases, and 14 bases stayed unmatched. This CDR3 spans 17 amino acids. The CDR3 loop reads CASSRSRLAGKGNEQFF. For the CDR3, the DNA is TGTGCCAGCAGCCGCTCCCGGCTAGCGGGGAAAGGCAATGAGCAGTTCTTC.

A note on this clonotype: A far larger clone differs by one base, so this is likely a read error. The chain joins TRBV29-1 to TRBJ2-1; D ambiguous. The CDR3 runs 13 residues. Looked up from germline, CDR1 is SQVTM and CDR2 is ANQGSEA. V was pared by 6 bases and J by 10 bases, with 19 bases between. The CDR3 here is CSVLVWDSYEQFF. CDR3 sequence (DNA): TGCAGCGTCCTCGTATGGGATTCCTACGAGCAGTTCTTC.

There are many counts of this clonotype. V is TRBV7-9 and J is TRBJ2-1, with 12 bases aligning to TRBD2. Trimming took 4 bases from V and 0 from J; bases not matched to a gene: 4. This CDR3 comprises 17 residues. Germline assignment: CDR1 SEHNR and CDR2 FQNEAQ (reference sequence). The CDR3 spells CASSYRTSGDSYNEQFF. The CDR3 DNA is TGTGCCAGCAGCTACAGGACTAGCGGGGACTCCTACAATGAGCAGTTCTTC. Together with reference TRBV7-9 and TRBJ2-1, the CDR3 gives the full variable domain: DTGVSQNPRHKITKRGQNVTFRCDPISEHNRLYWYRQTLGQGPEFLTYFQNEAQLEKSRLLSDRFSAERPKGSFSTLEIQRTEQGDSAMYLCASSYRTSGDSYNEQFFGPGTRLTVL.

This clonotype was seen just once. The chain joins TRBV24-1 to TRBJ2-2, with TRBD1 matching over 7 bases. This CDR3 is built from 13 residues. J gave up 9 bases and V 4 bases, and 4 bases lay outside the gene matches. Germline V gives CDR1 KGHDR, CDR2 SFDVKD. The CDR3: CATSERQGRELFF. CDR3 nucleotide sequence: TGTGCCACCAGTGAAAGACAGGGCCGGGAGCTGTTTTTT.

This clonotype has at least ten counts. CDR3 sequence reads: CASSIGQGDEQYF. CDR3 nucleotide sequence: TGTGCCAGTAGTATCGGACAGGGGGACGAGCAGTACTTC. The rearrangement uses TRBV19 and TRBJ2-7, with 10 positions matching TRBD1. Germline CDR1 LNHDA, CDR2 SQIVND (reference sequence). J gave up 5 bases and V 3 bases, and 1 base lay outside the gene matches. The CDR3 runs to 13 residues.

This clonotype was detected many times. This chain uses TRBV28 with TRBJ2-7; the D gene is possibly TRBD1 (5 bases). Germline V gene data show CDR1 as MDHEN and CDR2 as SYDVKM. The CDR3 consists of 12 residues. Trimming cost V 7 bases and J 3 bases, with 10 bases left between them. CDR3 region: CASMATVYEQYF. The CDR3 DNA is TGTGCCAGCATGGCGACAGTCTACGAGCAGTACTTC.

This clonotype was detected many times. The chain links TRBV5-1 to TRBJ2-1, with TRBD2 matching over 8 bases. V lost 3 bases and J lost 5; bases outside the gene matches: 7. The CDR3 has 15 amino acids. Germline CDR1 SGHRS, CDR2 YFSETQ. CDR3 protein: CASSSGGGRHNEQFF. The CDR3 DNA reads TGCGCCAGCAGCTCGGGGGGGGGGCGGCACAATGAGCAGTTCTTC.

This clonotype was counted only a few times. This sequence joins TRBV5-6 and TRBJ2-1, with D unresolved. The germline V gene encodes CDR1 SGHDT and CDR2 YYEEEE. This CDR3 spans 15 amino acids. Trimming left V 2 bases short and J 5 bases short, with 14 bases between. The chain's CDR3 is CASSFVPAANNEQFF. The CDR3 region has the DNA TGTGCCAGCAGCTTCGTCCCCGCGGCCAACAATGAGCAGTTCTTC. Looking up the rest from reference TRBV5-6 and TRBJ2-1 gives the full variable domain: DAGVTQSPTHLIKTRGQQVTLRCSPKSGHDTVSWYQQALGQGPQFIFQYYEEEERQRGNFPDRFSGHQFPNYSSELNVNALLLGDSALYLCASSFVPAANNEQFFGPGTRLTVL.